The 25 T cell receptor beta chains in this list originate from one sample, sequenced in a study of T cells in Graves' hyperthyroidism and ophthalmopathy. TCR beta CDR3 regions were amplified from RNA. The TCR CDR3 first-round RT-PCR relied on the HTBI primer set. Each CDR3 protein is one row after TCRdb ran MiXCR on the multiplex PCR reads. The repertoire includes 250,000 to 350,000 distinct CDR3 sequences, about 15% of them detected once, and around 33% sits in the top ten. Source material: blood. All receptors derive from a man younger than 45 with Graves' hyperthyroidism.

The V gene is TRBV20-1, the J gene TRBJ2-1; 12 bases align to TRBD2. Germline V gene sequence: CDR1 DFQATT, CDR2 SNEGSKA (reference sequence). With V trimmed by 6 bases and J by 6 bases, 9 bases remained unmatched. The CDR3 consists of 15 residues. The CDR3 spells CSALPGTSGSNEQFF. In DNA, the CDR3 is TGCAGTGCACTTCCTGGGACTAGCGGGTCCAATGAGCAGTTCTTC.

Many counts were recorded for this clonotype. CDR3 residues: CASSQDRREQYF. The CDR3 region has the DNA TGTGCCAGCAGCCAAGATCGGAGGGAGCAGTACTTC. J is TRBJ2-7 and V is TRBV3-1, with D possibly matching TRBD2 (5 bases). Germline CDR1 is LGHDT and CDR2 is YNNKEL (reference sequence). Trimming removed 0 bases from V and 7 bases from J, with 7 bases in between. There are 12 residues in the CDR3.

The chain couples TRBV19 to TRBJ2-1, with D perhaps matching TRBD1 (5 bases). This CDR3 contains 13 residues. V lost 7 bases and J lost 0, with 7 bases in between. Germline values: CDR1 LNHDA, CDR2 SQIVND (reference sequence). The CDR3 bases are TGTGCCAGTAAAGACAGCTCCTACAATGAGCAGTTCTTC. Its translation: CASKDSSYNEQFF.

This clonotype was seen many times. The V gene is TRBV5-6, the J gene TRBJ2-1; no clear D. The V end was cut by 4 bases, the J end by 2 bases, with 13 bases between. CDR1 is SGHDT and CDR2 is YYEEEE in the germline V gene. The CDR3 runs to 15 residues. The CDR3 region is CASSLPSAPYNEQFF. The CDR3 DNA reads as TGTGCCAGCAGCCTCCCCTCAGCGCCCTACAATGAGCAGTTCTTC.

This clonotype was recorded a few times. CDR3 nucleotides: TGTGCCAGCAGCCAAGACCACTACGAGCAGTACTTC. It codes for CASSQDHYEQYF. The V and J genes are TRBV3-1 and TRBJ2-7, with no clear D. The CDR3 totals 12 residues. Germline V CDR1 and CDR2: LGHDT, YNNKEL (reference sequence). The germline V and J ends were trimmed by 0 bases and 3 bases, with 3 bases remaining between them.

The chain joins TRBV20-1 to TRBJ2-5; 9 nucleotides match TRBD1. The CDR3 is 13 amino acids. CDR1 and CDR2 (germline): DFQATT, SNEGSKA (reference sequence). J lost 3 bases, V lost 6 bases, and 5 bases had no gene match. The CDR3 DNA reads TGCAGTGCGAGGACAGGGGATAAAGAGACCCAGTACTTC. Translated: CSARTGDKETQYF.

This clonotype has just a few counts. This rearrangement joins TRBV12-5 to TRBJ2-2; TRBD1 might be the D (6 bases). Trimming pared 1 base from V and 4 bases from J, leaving 10 bases between. The CDR3 extends over 15 amino acids. Germline V CDR1 and CDR2: LGHNT, FRNRAP. CDR3 DNA sequence: TGTGCTAGTGGTTTGGCAGGGGCCCTCACCGGGGAGCTGTTTTTT. Translation: CASGLAGALTGELFF. Using reference TRBV12-5 and TRBJ2-2 for the parts outside the CDR3, the full variable domain is DARVTQTPRHKVTEMGQEVTMRCQPILGHNTVFWYRQTMMQGLELLAYFRNRAPLDDSGMPKDRFSAEMPDATLATLKIQPSEPRDSAVYFCASGLAGALTGELFFGEGSRLTVL.

In this sample, this clonotype turned up many times. This sequence joins TRBV24-1 and TRBJ1-5; a possible D gene is TRBD1 (5 bases). Trimming stripped 7 bases from V and 1 base from J, with 7 bases between. Germline CDR1 KGHDR, CDR2 SFDVKD. This CDR3 region has 13 residues. As DNA, the CDR3 is TGTGCCACCAGCCGGGACAGCAATCAGCCCCAGCATTTT. Amino acids: CATSRDSNQPQHF.

This clonotype was recorded at least ten times. The chain recombines TRBV28 with TRBJ2-7, with a tentative D call TRBD1 (6 bases). Germline V gene sequence: CDR1 MDHEN, CDR2 SYDVKM. This CDR3 has 15 residues. The V end was cut by 7 bases, the J end by 2 bases, with 18 bases between. CDR3 region: CASTDKKRGTYEQYF. CDR3 nucleotides: TGTGCCAGCACTGATAAAAAAAGGGGGACCTACGAGCAGTACTTC.

This clonotype was detected ten times or more. The chain links TRBV11-3 to TRBJ2-1, with 10 bases identical to TRBD2. The ends lost 3 bases at V and 7 bases at J; junction bases unmatched: 6. The CDR3 sequence is 15 residues long. In germline, CDR1 is SGHNT, CDR2 YENEEA. In DNA form, the CDR3 reads TGTGCCAGCAGCTTCCTAGCGGGAGCGGGGAATGAGCAGTTCTTC. Protein: CASSFLAGAGNEQFF.

CDR3 coding DNA: TGCGCCAGCAGCCTAGCGGGGCAAACAGATACGCAGTATTTT. Protein product: CASSLAGQTDTQYF. The chain links TRBV5-1 to TRBJ2-3, with 9 bases aligning to TRBD2. The CDR3 length is 14 residues. After removal of 4 bases from V and 3 bases from J, the junction contained 3 bases not matched to a gene. Germline assignment: CDR1 SGHRS and CDR2 YFSETQ.

The chain has TRBV5-1 and TRBJ2-5; 8 bases are shared with TRBD2. The CDR3 length is 17 residues. J gave up 5 bases and V 4 bases, and 16 bases lay outside the gene matches. From germline, CDR1 is SGHRS and CDR2 YFSETQ. The CDR3 sequence is CASSGRSLAGGTETQYF. As DNA, the CDR3 is TGCGCCAGCAGCGGGAGGAGTCTGGCGGGAGGAACGGAGACCCAGTACTTC.

The gene calls are TRBV20-1 and TRBJ1-4, with D perhaps matching TRBD1 (5 bases). Germline V gene sequence: CDR1 DFQATT, CDR2 SNEGSKA (reference sequence). This CDR3 is 14 amino acids long. Trimming removed 3 bases at V and 6 bases at J, with 14 bases between. CDR3: CSARVGVSYEKLFF. The CDR3 DNA reads TGCAGTGCTAGGGTGGGGGTGTCCTATGAAAAACTGTTTTTT.

V usage is TRBV7-9 and J usage is TRBJ2-2, with 8 bases fitting TRBD1. V was clipped by 6 bases and J by 4 bases; unmatched bases: 4. Looked up from germline, CDR1 is SEHNR and CDR2 is FQNEAQ (reference sequence). The CDR3 contains 14 residues. CDR3 residues: CASSRQGTTGELFF. The CDR3 DNA sequence: TGTGCCAGCAGTAGACAGGGGACCACCGGGGAGCTGTTTTTT.

This clonotype was detected a few times. Written as DNA, the CDR3 is TGTGCCAGCGCCCCTAATGGGGGTGAAAAACTGTTTTTT. Its protein is CASAPNGGEKLFF. The rearrangement joins TRBV12-3 or TRBV12-4 to TRBJ1-4, with TRBD1 as a possible D gene (5 bases). V was cut by 8 bases and J by 7 bases, with 14 bases left in between. The length of the CDR3 is 13 residues.

There are many counts of this clonotype. V gene TRBV20-1 combines with J gene TRBJ2-1; the D call may be TRBD1 or TRBD2 (6 bases each). CDR1 and CDR2 (germline): DFQATT, SNEGSKA (reference sequence). The CDR3 has 12 amino acids. V was cut by 0 bases and J by 10 bases, with 10 bases left in between. The CDR3 region has the DNA TGCAGTGCTAGAGATAGGGGGGACGAGCAGTTCTTC. This codes for CSARDRGDEQFF.

This clonotype was picked up many times. The CDR3 sequence is CSDGLAGEETQYF. The CDR3 nucleotides read TGCAGCGACGGGCTAGCGGGAGAAGAGACCCAGTACTTC. This sequence joins TRBV20-1 and TRBJ2-5; 10 bases agree with TRBD2. Germline lookup yields CDR1 DFQATT and CDR2 SNEGSKA (reference sequence). This CDR3 comprises 13 residues.

To note about this clonotype: A much larger clone lies a single base off, so this may be a read error. The V and J genes are TRBV20-1 and TRBJ1-1; a weak D match, TRBD1 (5 bases). Between the trimmed V and J ends, which lost 1 base and 2 bases, there was a span of 11 bases. The CDR3 spans 14 residues. Germline CDR1 reads DFQATT; CDR2 reads SNEGSKA (reference sequence). CDR3 sequence: CSARAPRDNTEAFF. Written as DNA, the CDR3 is TGCAGTGCTAGAGCACCCAGGGATAACACTGAAGCTTTCTTT.

The rearrangement links TRBV7-8 to TRBJ1-1; TRBD1 matches at 10 bases. Germline V gene data show CDR1 as SGHVS and CDR2 as FQNEAQ. V trimming: 5 bases; J trimming: 4 bases; junction bases outside the gene matches: 19. CDR3 length equals 19 residues. The DNA for the CDR3 is TGTGCCAGCAGCCACTCACTTTATAGACAGGGGGCAGTTAGCACTGAAGCTTTCTTT. It translates to CASSHSLYRQGAVSTEAFF.

The V and J genes are TRBV30 and TRBJ2-7; D is ambiguous. The length of the CDR3 is 13 residues. The V gene's germline CDR1 is GTSNPN and CDR2 SVGIG (reference sequence). Trimming pared 0 bases from V and 0 bases from J, leaving 6 bases between. CDR3 loop: CAWSVPHSYEQYF. The CDR3 bases are TGTGCCTGGAGTGTACCCCACTCCTACGAGCAGTACTTC.

This clonotype came up many times. This CDR3 reads CASSRGGGESYEQYF. CDR3 nucleotides: TGTGCCAGCAGCCGAGGGGGGGGAGAGAGTTACGAGCAGTACTTC. V gene TRBV28 combines with J gene TRBJ2-7; tentative D call: TRBD2 (7 bases). V was trimmed by 6 bases and J by 4 bases, leaving 19 bases between them. The CDR3 extends over 15 amino acids. Germline V gene sequence: CDR1 MDHEN, CDR2 SYDVKM.

This chain uses TRBV29-1 with TRBJ1-5; possibly TRBD1 for D (5 bases). The CDR3 length is 13 residues. CDR1 and CDR2 (germline): SQVTM, ANQGSEA. Deletions cut 6 bases from V and 2 bases from J, with 11 bases between. The CDR3 here is CSVKRGGNQPQHF. The CDR3 coding sequence is TGCAGCGTGAAGAGGGGAGGCAATCAGCCCCAGCATTTT. The full variable domain, completed using reference TRBV29-1 and TRBJ1-5, is SAVISQKPSRDICQRGTSLTIQCQVDSQVTMMFWYRQQPGQSLTLIATANQGSEATYESGFVIDKFPISRPNLTFSTLTVSNMSPEDSSIYLCSVKRGGNQPQHFGDGTRLSIL.

This clonotype was picked up many times. This chain uses TRBV4-1 with TRBJ1-2, with 10 bases lining up with TRBD1. V shed 4 bases and J 8 bases; nucleotides not matched to a gene: 13. CDR1 is MGHRA, CDR2 YSYEKL, per germline. This CDR3 comprises 16 residues. The CDR3: CASSRSGTGEFGGYTF. CDR3 nucleotide sequence: TGCGCCAGCAGCCGCTCCGGGACAGGGGAATTCGGAGGCTACACCTTC.

V is TRBV24-1 and J is TRBJ1-5; TRBD1 agrees at 11 bases. CDR1 KGHDR and CDR2 SFDVKD come from the germline V gene. The J segment lost 5 bases and the V segment lost 7 bases, leaving 3 bases of the junction unmatched. The CDR3 is 14 residues long. The CDR3 DNA follows: TGTGCCACCAGAGGACAGGGGGCCGATCAGCCCCAGCATTTT. As protein: CATRGQGADQPQHF.

This clonotype has a count of ten or more. V usage is TRBV28 and J usage is TRBJ2-3; D ambiguous. The germline CDR1 and CDR2 sequences are MDHEN and SYDVKM. V was cut by 0 bases and J by 10 bases, with 14 bases left in between. CDR3 length: 14 amino acids. The CDR3 region is CASSLWAPVASQYF. CDR3 nucleotides: TGTGCCAGCAGTTTATGGGCCCCTGTAGCATCGCAGTATTTT.